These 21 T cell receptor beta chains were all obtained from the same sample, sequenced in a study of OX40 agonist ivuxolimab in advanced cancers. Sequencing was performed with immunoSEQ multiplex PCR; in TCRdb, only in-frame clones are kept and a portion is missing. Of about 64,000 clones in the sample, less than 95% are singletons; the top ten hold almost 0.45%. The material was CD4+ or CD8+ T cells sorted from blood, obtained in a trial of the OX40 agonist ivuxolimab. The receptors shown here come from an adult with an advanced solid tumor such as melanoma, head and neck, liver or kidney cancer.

DNA of the CDR3: TGTGCCAGCAGTGAATGGGGACTGGAGGTCCACGAGCAGTACTTC. Amino acids: CASSEWGLEVHEQYF. The rearrangement joins TRBV2 to TRBJ2-7; weak D call: TRBD2 (6 bases). Germline V gene data show CDR1 as SNHLY and CDR2 as FYNNEI. The V gene lost 2 bases and the J gene lost 5 bases, with 16 bases spanning the gap. The CDR3 loop spans 15 amino acids.

The CDR3 is CASDSLFWNTIYF. CDR3 nucleotide sequence: TGTGCCTCGGACAGCCTCTTTTGGAACACCATATATTTT. The chain combines TRBV30 with TRBJ1-3, with D possibly TRBD1 on 6 matching bases. V was clipped by 7 bases and J by 7 bases, with 17 bases between them. CDR3 length: 13 amino acids. Germline V gives CDR1 GTSNPN, CDR2 SVGIG (reference sequence).

As DNA, the CDR3 is TGTGCCAGCAGTCCCGACAGGCTGCCTGGAAACACCATATATTTT. Protein product: CASSPDRLPGNTIYF. The V call is TRBV6-5, the J call TRBJ1-3; D possibly corresponds to TRBD1 (6 bases). Per germline, CDR1 MNHEY and CDR2 SVGAGI. The CDR3 runs 15 residues. Trimming cost V 5 bases and J 2 bases, with 13 bases left between them.

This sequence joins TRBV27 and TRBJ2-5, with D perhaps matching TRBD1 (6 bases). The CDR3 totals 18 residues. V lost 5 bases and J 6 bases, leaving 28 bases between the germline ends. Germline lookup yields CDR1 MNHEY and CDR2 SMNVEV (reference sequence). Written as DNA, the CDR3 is TGTGCCAGCAGTCGGAACACTCCCCCAGACACAGGGCAGAAGACCCAGTACTTC. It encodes CASSRNTPPDTGQKTQYF.

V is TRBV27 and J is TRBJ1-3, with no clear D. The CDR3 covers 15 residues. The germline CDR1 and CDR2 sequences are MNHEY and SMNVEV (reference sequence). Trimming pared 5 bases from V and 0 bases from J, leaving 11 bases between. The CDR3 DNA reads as TGTGCCAGCAGTCCAGCCTGGAGCTCTGGAAACACCATATATTTT. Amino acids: CASSPAWSSGNTIYF.

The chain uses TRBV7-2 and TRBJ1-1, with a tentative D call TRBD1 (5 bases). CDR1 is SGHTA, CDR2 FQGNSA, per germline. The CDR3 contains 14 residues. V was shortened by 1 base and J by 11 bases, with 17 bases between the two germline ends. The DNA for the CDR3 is TGTGCCAGCAGCTTAGGGTGGGGGGGGAGTGTGGCTTTCTTT. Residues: CASSLGWGGSVAFF.

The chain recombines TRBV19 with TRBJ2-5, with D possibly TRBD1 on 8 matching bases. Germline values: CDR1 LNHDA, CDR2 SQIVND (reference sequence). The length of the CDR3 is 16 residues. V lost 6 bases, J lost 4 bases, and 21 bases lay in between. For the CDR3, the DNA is TGTGCCAGTAGCTCGCAGGGGGCGGGGGTTTCAGAGACCCAGTACTTC. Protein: CASSSQGAGVSETQYF.

CDR3 protein: CASSSGLAGGPGTGELFF. DNA of the CDR3: TGTGCCAGCAGCTCGGGACTAGCGGGAGGGCCGGGCACCGGGGAGCTGTTTTTT. The chain has TRBV9 and TRBJ2-2, with 16 bases matching TRBD2. The germline gives CDR1 SGDLS, CDR2 YYNGEE. CDR3 length equals 18 residues. The trim removed 4 bases at V and 4 bases at J, leaving 7 bases unmatched.

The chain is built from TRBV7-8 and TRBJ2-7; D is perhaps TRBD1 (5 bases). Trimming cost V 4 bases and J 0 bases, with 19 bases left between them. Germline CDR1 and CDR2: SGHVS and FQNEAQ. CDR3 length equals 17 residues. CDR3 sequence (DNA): TGTGCCAGCAGCTCGTACGCATTCACAGGAGTCTCCTACGAGCAGTACTTC. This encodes CASSSYAFTGVSYEQYF.

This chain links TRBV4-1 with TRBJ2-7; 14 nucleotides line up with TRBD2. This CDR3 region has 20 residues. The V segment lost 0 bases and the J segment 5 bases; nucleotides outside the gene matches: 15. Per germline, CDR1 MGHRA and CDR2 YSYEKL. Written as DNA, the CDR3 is TGCGCCAGCAGCCAAGAAGCCGGACTAGCGGGAGGTCCGGCTAAGAACGAGCAGTACTTC. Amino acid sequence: CASSQEAGLAGGPAKNEQYF.

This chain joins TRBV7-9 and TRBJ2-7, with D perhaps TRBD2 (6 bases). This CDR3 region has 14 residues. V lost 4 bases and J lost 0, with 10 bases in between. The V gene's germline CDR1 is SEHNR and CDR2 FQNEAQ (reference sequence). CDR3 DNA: TGTGCCAGCAGCTACGGCGGGAACTCCTACGAGCAGTACTTC. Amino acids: CASSYGGNSYEQYF.

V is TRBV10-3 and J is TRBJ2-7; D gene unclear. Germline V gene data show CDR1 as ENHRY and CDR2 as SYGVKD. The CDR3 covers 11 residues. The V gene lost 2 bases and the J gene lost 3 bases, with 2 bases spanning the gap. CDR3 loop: CAISEGYEQYF. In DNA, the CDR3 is TGTGCCATCAGTGAGGGCTACGAGCAGTACTTC.

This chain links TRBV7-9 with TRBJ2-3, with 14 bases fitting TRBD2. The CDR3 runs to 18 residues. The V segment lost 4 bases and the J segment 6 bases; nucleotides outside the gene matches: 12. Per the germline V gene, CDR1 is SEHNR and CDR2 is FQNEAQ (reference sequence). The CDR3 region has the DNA TGTGCCAGCAGCTCGACTAGCGGGAGGGACTTGCGTACGGATACGCAGTATTTT. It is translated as CASSSTSGRDLRTDTQYF. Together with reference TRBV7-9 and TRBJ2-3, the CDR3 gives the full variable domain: DTGVSQNPRHKITKRGQNVTFRCDPISEHNRLYWYRQTLGQGPEFLTYFQNEAQLEKSRLLSDRFSAERPKGSFSTLEIQRTEQGDSAMYLCASSSTSGRDLRTDTQYFGPGTRLTVL.

The CDR3 DNA reads as TGTGCCAGCAGCCAAACGGGACCCTACGAGCAGTACTTC. It is translated as CASSQTGPYEQYF. This rearrangement joins TRBV11-3 to TRBJ2-7, with D perhaps assigned TRBD1 or TRBD2 (5 bases each). This CDR3 region has 13 residues. Looked up from germline, CDR1 is SGHNT and CDR2 is YENEEA. V lost 5 bases to trimming and J lost 2 bases, with 10 bases between them. The full variable domain, in which reference TRBV11-3 and TRBJ2-7 provide the parts outside the CDR3, is EAGVVQSPRYKIIEKKQPVAFWCNPISGHNTLYWYLQNLGQGPELLIRYENEEAVDDSQLPKDRFSAERLKGVDSTLKIQPAELGDSAVYLCASSQTGPYEQYFGPGTRLTVT.

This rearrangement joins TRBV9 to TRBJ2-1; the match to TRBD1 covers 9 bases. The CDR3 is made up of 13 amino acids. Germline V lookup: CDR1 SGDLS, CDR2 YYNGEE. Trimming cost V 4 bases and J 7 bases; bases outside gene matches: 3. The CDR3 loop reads CASSLQGANEQFF. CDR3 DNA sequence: TGTGCCAGCAGCTTACAGGGGGCTAATGAGCAGTTCTTC.

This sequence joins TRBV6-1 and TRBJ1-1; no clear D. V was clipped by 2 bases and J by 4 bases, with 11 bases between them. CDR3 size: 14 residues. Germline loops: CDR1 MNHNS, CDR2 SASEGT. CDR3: CASSELRARTEAFF. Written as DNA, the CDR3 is TGTGCCAGCAGTGAATTGAGGGCTCGCACTGAAGCTTTCTTT.

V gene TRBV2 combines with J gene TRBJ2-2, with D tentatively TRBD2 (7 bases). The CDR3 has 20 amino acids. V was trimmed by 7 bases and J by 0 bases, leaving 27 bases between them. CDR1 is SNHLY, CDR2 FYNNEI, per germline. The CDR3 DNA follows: TGTGCCAGCATCCGAGACAGGAGGACTTTGACTAGCTCGAACACCGGGGAGCTGTTTTTT. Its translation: CASIRDRRTLTSSNTGELFF.

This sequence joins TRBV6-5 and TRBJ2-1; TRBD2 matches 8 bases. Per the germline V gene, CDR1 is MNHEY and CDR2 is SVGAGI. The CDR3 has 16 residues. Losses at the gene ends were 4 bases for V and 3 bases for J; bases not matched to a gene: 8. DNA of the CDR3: TGTGCCAGCAGTTTGGATCCTGCGGGAGGCTACAATGAGCAGTTCTTC. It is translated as CASSLDPAGGYNEQFF.

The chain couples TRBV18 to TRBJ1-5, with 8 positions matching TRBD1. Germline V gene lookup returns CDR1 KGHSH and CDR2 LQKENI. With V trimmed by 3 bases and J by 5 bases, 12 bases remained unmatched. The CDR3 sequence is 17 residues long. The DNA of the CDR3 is TGTGCCAGCTCACCGAACAACGGACAGGGTAGTTATCAGCCCCAGCATTTT. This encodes CASSPNNGQGSYQPQHF.

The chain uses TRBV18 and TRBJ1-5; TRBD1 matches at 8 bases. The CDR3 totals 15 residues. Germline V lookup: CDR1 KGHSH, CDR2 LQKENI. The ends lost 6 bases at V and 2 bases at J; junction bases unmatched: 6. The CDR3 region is CASSPDRVGNQPQHF. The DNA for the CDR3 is TGTGCCAGCTCTCCGGACAGGGTGGGCAATCAGCCCCAGCATTTT. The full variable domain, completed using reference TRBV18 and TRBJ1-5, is NAGVMQNPRHLVRRRGQEARLRCSPMKGHSHVYWYRQLPEEGLKFMVYLQKENIIDESGMPKERFSAEFPKEGPSILRIQQVVRGDSAAYFCASSPDRVGNQPQHFGDGTRLSIL.

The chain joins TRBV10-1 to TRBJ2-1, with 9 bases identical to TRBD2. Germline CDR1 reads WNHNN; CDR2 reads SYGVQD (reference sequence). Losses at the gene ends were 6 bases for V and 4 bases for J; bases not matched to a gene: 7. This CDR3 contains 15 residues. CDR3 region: CASSKLAGGYNEQFF. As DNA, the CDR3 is TGCGCCAGCAGCAAACTAGCGGGCGGTTACAATGAGCAGTTCTTC.